This entry describes one T cell receptor beta chain. Measured with immunoSEQ multiplex PCR; TCRdb has only the in-frame clones, and not every one. Among approximately 290,000 clones listed, roughly 91% were seen once. This sample is drawn from a study of blood T cell repertoires in COVID-19. Study details: From the United States, Italy and Spain came samples of acute and convalescent COVID-19. Nucleic acid was either cDNA or gDNA, and it came from T cells, B-cell-depleted T cells, or PBMCs.

The CDR3 sequence is 12 residues long. The ends lost 7 bases at V and 8 bases at J; junction bases unmatched: 6. Germline CDR1 LNHDA, CDR2 SQIVND (reference sequence). Sequencing was done on a sample of peripheral blood. The V gene is TRBV19, the J gene TRBJ1-2; 8 bases map to TRBD1. This TCR was sampled from a man between 25 and 39 years old with acute or convalescent COVID-19. Here the CDR3 reads CASNQGALGYTF. The CDR3 DNA is TGTGCCAGTAACCAGGGGGCGCTCGGCTACACCTTC.